This T cell receptor (beta chain) is drawn from a study of T cell responses to AZD1222 COVID-19 vaccine (dated by TCRdb to the early 2020s). Looking at the study overall: Because spike-specific TCR depth and breadth did not differ between the two schedules, AZD1222 recipients who got a second dose at roughly 4 weeks were pooled with those who got a second dose at roughly 12 weeks. A total of 233 trial participants underwent TCR sequencing, of whom 200 to 220 received two doses of AZD1222 and about 26 received two doses of the MenACWY control vaccine. Enrollment into the trials was organized by age into subgroups of 18-55, 56-69 and 70-plus years, and those subgroups contained roughly 160, 29 and 62 TCR-sequenced participants, respectively.

The CDR3 regions of human TCRbeta chains were analyzed by immunosequencing. For the original study's pipeline: TCRs in the repertoires were compared against a reference library of SARS-CoV-2-specific TCRs that had been generated with the MIRA antigen-specificity platform. Breadth was defined as the fraction of unique TCRs that were SARS-CoV-2-associated, and depth was defined as the fraction of total T cells that were SARS-CoV-2-associated. Using the MIRA data, every spike-specific TCR was mapped to the spike region that the TCR reacted to and assigned to either a CD4 or a CD8 class. Log10-transformed breadth and depth values were compared by one-way ANOVA with Sidak's multiple comparisons tests. In its TCRdb copy, this immuneACCESS table keeps in-frame sequences only and misses some clones. Where compared with another copy, unresolved V genes explain less than half of these, and the others have no known cause. The V and J calls and clone size are taken from that table; D and trimming were inferred from the DNA. The sample yields about 120,000 clones; 70% to 85% were counted once. The ten largest account for approximately 5.9% of the sample.

General findings and caveats noted by the study authors: Because no day 14 peak-response samples were available, repertoires were characterized only after the peak T cell response. Reportedly, almost half of the unique spike-specific TCRs recognized epitopes lying outside the regions that are mutated in the B.1.351 and B.1.1.7 variants. Most participants were white British and females outnumbered males, and the authors suggested that clonal diversity may have been underestimated. Vaccine-associated CD4 TCRs spanned the whole spike protein, with dominant responses in regions 160-218 and 743-854. Conclusions about previously exposed vaccinees were limited because only six AZD1222 recipients were SARS-CoV-2 seropositive at baseline. A significant rise in spike-specific TCR breadth and depth was observed after two AZD1222 doses relative to day 0 and relative to MenACWY recipients. In the small 56-69-year group, the increase in depth fell short of significance, most likely because of low power.

A remark on this clone: It has no known antigen specificity. No quality values exist for individual bases; no much larger clone is one base distant. The identical CDR3 is also encoded by other nucleotide sequences in the sample.

In the paper's terms, the time point label means: baseline before first vaccination. Vaccinee samples were obtained from the UK trials COV001 and COV002, which included a single-blind randomized controlled phase 2/3 trial of AZD1222 (ChAdOx1 nCoV-19) in healthy adults. For TCRbeta chain sequencing, PBMC samples were collected from trial participants at day 0 and at day 28 after the second dose. CDR1 is given as SEHNR and CDR2 as FQNEAQ, both from the germline V gene (reference sequence). The CDR3 sequence holds 13 residues, the cysteine and phenylalanine included. This entry keeps only the CDR3 DNA: 39 bases, framed from base 1. The trim is 2 bases for V and 4 bases for J, with a gap of 8 bases between the germline ends.

This TCR came from an adult in good health. The sample here was peripheral blood, taken on day 0 of AZD1222 vaccination. The chain is assembled from TRBV7-9 and TRBJ1-1; a confident D gene designation cannot be given. Here the CDR3 is given as CASSLSSGTEAFF. The sequenced DNA is TGTGCCAGCAGCTTAAGTTCTGGCACTGAAGCTTTCTTT.